The sequence of this T cell receptor (beta chain) was determined in a study of shared clonotypes between healthy human individuals. Regarding the study as a whole: Owing to a small donor count, the genetic and exposure-history diversity represented was limited. It was expected that sequencing depth would affect clonotype sharing among donors.

Researchers drew on roughly 82 million PBMCs for genomic DNA from unsorted samples. Comments on this clone: The antigen remains undetermined.

PCR replicates performed on unsorted PBMC used roughly 320 ng DNA, 30,000 or so T cell genomes. Clones were read by immunoSEQ multiplex PCR, and TCRdb kept only the in-frame ones, dropping some. The sample carries about 490,000 clones, approximately 80% recorded once. The junction had 9 bases not matched to a gene; V was cut back by 1 base and J by 7 bases. The V gene's germline CDR1 is SGHNT and CDR2 YYREEE (reference sequence). The CDR3 is 16 amino acids. The sequenced sample was PBMCs. The chain uses TRBV5-4 and TRBJ2-2; 8 bases match TRBD1. The TCR originated in a woman aged 40 to 50 in good health. Some clones in this sample may be carry-over from other donors' samples. DNA for the CDR3: TGTGCCAGCAGCTTGCGTGCCCAGGGGGCCGGCGGGGAGCTGTTTTTT. Translated: CASSLRAQGAGGELFF.